Below, 15 T cell receptor beta chains from the same sample are listed, as sequenced in a study of spatial heterogeneity in lung cancer (dated by TCRdb to 2018 to 2020). According to the study, the label for this sample's time point signals: sample taken at primary tumor resection. Results the study describes overall, beyond this receptor: The tumor nonsynonymous mutation count correlated with the number of expanded alpha and beta TCRs within the tumor.

Libraries were constructed by 5' RACE. Instrument on record: NextSeq 500. The public reads were reanalyzed by TCRdb: fastp trimming at Q25, MiXCR alignment, in-frame beta chains only. Entries are consolidated by CDR3 protein sequence, retaining the most common genes and DNA. The sample includes 3,000 to 4,000 distinct CDR3 sequences, with around a tenth observed a single time. About 30% of the sample comes from the top ten. No cognate antigen is known for these TCRs. Sequenced material: lung tumor tissue, taken at surgery. These receptors were obtained from a male donor with early-stage non-small cell lung cancer.

Relative to its sample, this clonotype is medium-sized. The rearrangement joins TRBV4-1 to TRBJ2-7; 10 bases align to TRBD2. The CDR3 extends over 17 amino acids. Germline CDR1 MGHRA, CDR2 YSYEKL. The ends lost 6 bases at V and 1 base at J; junction bases unmatched: 12. The chain's CDR3 is CASSQRIAGGQSYEQYF. As DNA, the CDR3 is TGCGCCAGCAGTCAAAGGATAGCGGGAGGCCAGTCCTACGAGCAGTACTTC.

Sample share makes this clonotype medium-sized (0.01 to 0.1%). The J gene is TRBJ2-7, the V gene TRBV29-1; 10 nucleotides align to TRBD2. Germline CDR1 reads SQVTM; CDR2 reads ANQGSEA. The CDR3 sequence is 13 residues long. The J segment lost 6 bases and the V segment lost 5 bases, leaving 7 bases of the junction unmatched. The CDR3 here is CSVLTSGDGEQYF. The CDR3 DNA reads as TGCAGCGTTCTAACTAGCGGGGATGGCGAGCAGTACTTC.

This clonotype was counted only a few times. V gene TRBV7-3 combines with J gene TRBJ1-1; TRBD1 might be the D (6 bases). In germline, CDR1 is SGHTA, CDR2 FQGTGA. The CDR3 is made up of 13 amino acids. V gave up 5 bases and J gave up 4 bases, with 11 bases separating them. The CDR3 DNA sequence: TGTGCCAGCAGCGGACAACAGGGCACTGAAGCTTTCTTT. Protein: CASSGQQGTEAFF.

The table lists this clonotype with many counts. V and J are TRBV18 and TRBJ1-5; 8 nucleotides match TRBD1. The V gene's germline CDR1 is KGHSH and CDR2 LQKENI. This CDR3 is 16 amino acids long. Trimming at V came to 4 bases and at J to 1 base, leaving 6 bases not matched to a gene. CDR3 DNA sequence: TGTGCCAGCTCACTAGACAGGGGCACCAGCAATCAGCCCCAGCATTTT. Protein: CASSLDRGTSNQPQHF.

This clonotype was detected many times. The CDR3 DNA sequence: TGCAGTGCTAGAGGGACTAGCGGGAAAAGAGATACGCAGTATTTT. Translated, it gives CSARGTSGKRDTQYF. V gene TRBV20-1 combines with J gene TRBJ2-3; 12 nucleotides match TRBD2. The V gene's germline CDR1 is DFQATT and CDR2 SNEGSKA (reference sequence). The CDR3 is 15 amino acids. V shed 1 base and J 5 bases; nucleotides not matched to a gene: 4.

This clonotype has more than one count but fewer than ten. The chain links TRBV7-9 to TRBJ1-1; 7 nucleotides agree with TRBD1. V lost 5 bases and J lost 10; bases outside the gene matches: 10. Germline V gives CDR1 SEHNR, CDR2 FQNEAQ (reference sequence). This CDR3 contains 13 residues. The CDR3 DNA follows: TGTGCCAGCAGCCCAGGAGGGGGCAGGGGAGCTTTCTTT. Translated, it gives CASSPGGGRGAFF.

The CDR3 sequence is CASSQQSGTQYDEQYF. In nucleotides, the CDR3 is TGCGCCAGCAGCCAACAGAGCGGGACCCAGTATGACGAGCAGTACTTC. The V call is TRBV4-1, the J call TRBJ2-7; 7 bases match TRBD2. V was clipped by 2 bases and J by 5 bases; unmatched bases: 12. Germline V lookup: CDR1 MGHRA, CDR2 YSYEKL. The CDR3 consists of 16 residues.

By proportion, this clonotype is medium-sized. The V call is TRBV15, the J call TRBJ2-7; 8 bases line up with TRBD1. After removal of 1 base from V and 7 bases from J, the junction contained 6 bases not matched to a gene. CDR3 size: 14 residues. CDR1 is LNHNV and CDR2 is YYDKDF in the germline V gene (reference sequence). Here the CDR3 reads CATSRGQGAREQYF. The CDR3, as DNA: TGTGCCACCAGCAGAGGTCAGGGGGCCCGGGAGCAGTACTTC.

This clonotype is judged medium-sized. The V gene is TRBV10-3, the J gene TRBJ2-1; 10 bases line up with TRBD1. V lost 10 bases, J lost 5 bases, and 2 bases stayed unmatched. The CDR3 is 12 residues long. The germline V gene has CDR1 ENHRY and CDR2 SYGVKD. The CDR3 sequence is CATGTGDNEQFF. DNA for the CDR3: TGTGCCACCGGGACAGGGGACAATGAGCAGTTCTTC.

This clonotype is large (0.1 to 1%) in the sample. CDR3 nucleotides: TGCAGCGTTGAAGGGACAGGGATCGCTGGGGAGCAGTTCTTC. It is translated as CSVEGTGIAGEQFF. The chain uses TRBV29-1 and TRBJ2-1, with TRBD1 identical over 8 bases. There are 14 residues in the CDR3. Trimming at V came to 1 base and at J to 10 bases, leaving 9 bases not matched to a gene. CDR1 and CDR2 from the germline V gene are SQVTM and ANQGSEA.

The V gene is TRBV7-2, the J gene TRBJ2-5; D unclear. Trimming shortened V by 1 base and J by 0 bases, and 6 bases separated the two germline ends. Germline V gives CDR1 SGHTA, CDR2 FQGNSA. The CDR3 sequence is 14 residues long. CDR3 loop: CASSLGQDQETQYF. The CDR3 DNA reads TGTGCCAGCAGCTTAGGCCAGGACCAAGAGACCCAGTACTTC.

The table lists this clonotype with many counts. This CDR3 reads CASSGRRTSGSSYNEQFF. The CDR3 DNA sequence: TGTGCCAGCAGTGGACGACGGACTAGCGGAAGCTCCTACAATGAGCAGTTCTTC. The gene calls are TRBV6-1 and TRBJ2-1, with TRBD2 matching over 10 bases. V gave up 4 bases and J gave up 0 bases; unmatched junction bases: 9. This CDR3 spans 18 amino acids. The germline gives CDR1 MNHNS, CDR2 SASEGT.

This clonotype is judged medium-sized. The gene calls are TRBV11-3 and TRBJ1-5, with 7 bases aligning to TRBD1. Trimming removed 2 bases from V and 1 base from J; junction bases left unmatched: 11. The CDR3 is made up of 18 amino acids. Germline V gene data show CDR1 as SGHNT and CDR2 as YENEEA. The CDR3 here is CASSLWGRGEASNQPQHF. The DNA for the CDR3 is TGTGCCAGCAGCTTATGGGGCAGGGGGGAGGCGAGCAATCAGCCCCAGCATTTT.

By frequency in the sample, this clonotype is medium-sized. CDR3 sequence reads: CAWSRQAAGANVLTF. The CDR3, as DNA: TGTGCCTGGAGTCGACAGGCAGCTGGGGCCAACGTCCTGACTTTC. The J gene is TRBJ2-6, the V gene TRBV30; tentative D call: TRBD1 (6 bases). V lost 2 bases to trimming and J lost 2 bases, with 10 bases between them. Germline V gene lookup returns CDR1 GTSNPN and CDR2 SVGIG (reference sequence). The length of the CDR3 is 15 residues.

Relative to its sample, this clonotype is large. The V and J genes are TRBV20-1 and TRBJ2-1; 13 bases fit TRBD2. Germline V CDR1 and CDR2: DFQATT, SNEGSKA (reference sequence). The CDR3 extends over 16 amino acids. V gave up 0 bases and J gave up 6 bases; unmatched junction bases: 5. The CDR3 reads CSARDYRTSGSNEQFF. The CDR3 DNA follows: TGCAGTGCTAGAGACTATAGGACTAGCGGGAGCAATGAGCAGTTCTTC.